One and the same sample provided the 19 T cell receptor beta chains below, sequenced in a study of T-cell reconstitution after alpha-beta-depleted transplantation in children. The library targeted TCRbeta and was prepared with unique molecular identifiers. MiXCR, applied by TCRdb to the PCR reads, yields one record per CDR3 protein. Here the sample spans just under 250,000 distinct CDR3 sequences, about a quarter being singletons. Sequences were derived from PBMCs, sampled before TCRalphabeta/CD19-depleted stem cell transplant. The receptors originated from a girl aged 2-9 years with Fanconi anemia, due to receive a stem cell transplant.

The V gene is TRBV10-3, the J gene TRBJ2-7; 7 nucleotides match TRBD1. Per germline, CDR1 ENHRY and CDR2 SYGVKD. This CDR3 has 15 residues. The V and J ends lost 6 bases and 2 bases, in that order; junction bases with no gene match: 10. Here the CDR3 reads CAIRKGDRVTYEQYF. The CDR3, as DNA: TGTGCCATCAGGAAAGGAGACAGGGTAACCTACGAGCAGTACTTC.

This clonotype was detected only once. The CDR3 loop reads CSARADLNTEAFF. DNA for the CDR3: TGCAGTGCCCGTGCGGATCTCAACACTGAAGCTTTCTTT. The chain recombines TRBV20-1 with TRBJ1-1; D gene ambiguous. V gave up 6 bases and J gave up 2 bases, with 13 bases separating them. The CDR3 loop spans 13 amino acids. Germline CDR1 reads DFQATT; CDR2 reads SNEGSKA (reference sequence).

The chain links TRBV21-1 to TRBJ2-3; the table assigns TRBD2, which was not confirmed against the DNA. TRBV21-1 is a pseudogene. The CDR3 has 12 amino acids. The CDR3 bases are TGTGCCAGCAGCAAAGGGGACTCGCTCCAGTATTTT. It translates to CASSKGDSLQYF.

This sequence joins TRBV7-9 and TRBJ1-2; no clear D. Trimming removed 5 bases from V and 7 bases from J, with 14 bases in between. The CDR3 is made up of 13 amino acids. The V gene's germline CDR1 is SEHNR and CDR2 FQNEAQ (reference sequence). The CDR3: CASSISRPGGYTF. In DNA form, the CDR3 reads TGTGCCAGCAGCATTTCACGTCCGGGTGGCTACACCTTC.

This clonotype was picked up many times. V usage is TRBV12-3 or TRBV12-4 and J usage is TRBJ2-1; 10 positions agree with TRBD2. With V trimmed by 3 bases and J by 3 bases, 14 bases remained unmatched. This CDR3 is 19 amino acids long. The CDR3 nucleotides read TGTGCCAGCAGTTTTTTGGGGCCCGTCGGACTAGCGGACTACAATGAGCAGTTCTTC. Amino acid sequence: CASSFLGPVGLADYNEQFF.

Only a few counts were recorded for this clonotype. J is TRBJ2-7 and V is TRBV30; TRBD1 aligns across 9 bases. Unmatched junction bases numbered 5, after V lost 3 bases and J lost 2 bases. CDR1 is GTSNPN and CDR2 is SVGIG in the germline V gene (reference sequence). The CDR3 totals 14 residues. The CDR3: CAWRPGQGPYEQYF. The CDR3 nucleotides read TGTGCCTGGAGGCCGGGACAGGGTCCCTACGAGCAGTACTTC.

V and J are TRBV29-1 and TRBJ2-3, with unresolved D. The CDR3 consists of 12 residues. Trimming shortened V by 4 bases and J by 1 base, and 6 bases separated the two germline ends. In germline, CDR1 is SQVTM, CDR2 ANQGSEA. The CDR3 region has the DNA TGCAGCGTTGGGGTCCGCACAGATACGCAGTATTTT. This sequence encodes CSVGVRTDTQYF.

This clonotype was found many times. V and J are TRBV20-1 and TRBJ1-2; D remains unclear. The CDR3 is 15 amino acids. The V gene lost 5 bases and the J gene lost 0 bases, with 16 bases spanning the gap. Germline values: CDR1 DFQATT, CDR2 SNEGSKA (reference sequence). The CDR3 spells CSAYLRGKTNYGYTF. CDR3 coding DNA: TGCAGTGCTTATCTTCGAGGGAAAACTAACTATGGCTACACCTTC.

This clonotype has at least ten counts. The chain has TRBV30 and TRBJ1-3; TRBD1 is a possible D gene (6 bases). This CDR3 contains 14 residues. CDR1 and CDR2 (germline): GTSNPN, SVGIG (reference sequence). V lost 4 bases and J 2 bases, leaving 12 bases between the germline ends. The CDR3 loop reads CAWNWPGAGNTIYF. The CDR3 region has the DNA TGTGCCTGGAATTGGCCAGGGGCTGGAAACACCATATATTTT. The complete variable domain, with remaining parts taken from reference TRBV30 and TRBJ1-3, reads SQTIHQWPATLVQPVGSPLSLECTVEGTSNPNLYWYRQAAGRGLQLLFYSVGIGQISSEVPQNLSASRPQDRQFILSSKKLLLSDSGFYLCAWNWPGAGNTIYFGEGSWLTVV.

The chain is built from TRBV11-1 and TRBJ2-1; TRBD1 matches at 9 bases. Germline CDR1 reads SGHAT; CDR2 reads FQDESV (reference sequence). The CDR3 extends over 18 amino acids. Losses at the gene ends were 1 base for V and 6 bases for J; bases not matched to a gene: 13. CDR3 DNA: TGTGCCAGCAGCTTAGACCCCTGGGACAGGGACGGTGGCAATGAGCAGTTCTTC. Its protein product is CASSLDPWDRDGGNEQFF.

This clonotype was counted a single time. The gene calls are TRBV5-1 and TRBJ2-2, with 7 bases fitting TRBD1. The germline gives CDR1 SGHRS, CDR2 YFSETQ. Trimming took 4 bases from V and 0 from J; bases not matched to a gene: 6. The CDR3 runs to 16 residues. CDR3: CASSPGQFANTGELFF. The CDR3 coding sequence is TGCGCCAGCAGCCCGGGACAGTTCGCGAACACCGGGGAGCTGTTTTTT.

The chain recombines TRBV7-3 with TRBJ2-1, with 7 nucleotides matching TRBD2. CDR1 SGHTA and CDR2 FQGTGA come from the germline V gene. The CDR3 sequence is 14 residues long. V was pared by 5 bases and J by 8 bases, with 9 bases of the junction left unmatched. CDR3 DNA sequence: TGTGCCAGCAGCCCGCAGGCTAGCGGCCATGAGCAGTTCTTC. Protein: CASSPQASGHEQFF.

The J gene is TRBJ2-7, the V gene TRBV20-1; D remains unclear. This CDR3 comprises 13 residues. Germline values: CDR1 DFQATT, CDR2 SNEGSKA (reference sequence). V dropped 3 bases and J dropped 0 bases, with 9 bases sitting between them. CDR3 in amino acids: CSASGMSSYEQYF. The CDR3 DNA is TGCAGTGCTAGCGGTATGAGCTCCTACGAGCAGTACTTC.

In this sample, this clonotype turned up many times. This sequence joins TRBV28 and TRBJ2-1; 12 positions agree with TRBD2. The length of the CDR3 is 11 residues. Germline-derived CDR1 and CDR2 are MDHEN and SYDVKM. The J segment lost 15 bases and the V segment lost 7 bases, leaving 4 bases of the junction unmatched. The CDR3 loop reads CASTGLAGWFF. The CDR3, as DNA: TGTGCCAGCACCGGACTAGCGGGGTGGTTCTTC. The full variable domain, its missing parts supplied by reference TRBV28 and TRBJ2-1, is DVKVTQSSRYLVKRTGEKVFLECVQDMDHENMFWYRQDPGLGLRLIYFSYDVKMKEKGDIPEGYSVSREKKERFSLILESASTNQTSMYLCASTGLAGWFFGPGTRLTVL.

CDR3 in DNA: TGTGCCAGCTCACCCTTAGAAGGGACCTACGAGCAGTACTTC. Translating gives CASSPLEGTYEQYF. J is TRBJ2-7 and V is TRBV18; D uncertain. V was pared by 3 bases and J by 2 bases, with 11 bases between. The CDR3 consists of 14 residues. Germline V lookup: CDR1 KGHSH, CDR2 LQKENI. The full variable domain, rest sourced from reference TRBV18 and TRBJ2-7, is NAGVMQNPRHLVRRRGQEARLRCSPMKGHSHVYWYRQLPEEGLKFMVYLQKENIIDESGMPKERFSAEFPKEGPSILRIQQVVRGDSAAYFCASSPLEGTYEQYFGPGTRLTVT.

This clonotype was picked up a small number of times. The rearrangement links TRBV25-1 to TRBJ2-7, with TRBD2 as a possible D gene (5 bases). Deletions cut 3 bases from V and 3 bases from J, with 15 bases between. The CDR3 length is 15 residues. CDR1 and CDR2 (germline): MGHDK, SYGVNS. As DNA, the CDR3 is TGTGCCAGCAGTGACTTCAACCGGGAAATCTACGAGCAGTACTTC. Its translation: CASSDFNREIYEQYF.

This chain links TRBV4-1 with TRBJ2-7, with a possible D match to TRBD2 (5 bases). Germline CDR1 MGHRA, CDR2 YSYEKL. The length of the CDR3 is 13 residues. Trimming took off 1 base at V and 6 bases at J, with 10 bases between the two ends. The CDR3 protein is CASSQVGNFEQYF. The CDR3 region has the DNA TGCGCCAGCAGCCAAGTCGGGAATTTCGAGCAGTACTTC.

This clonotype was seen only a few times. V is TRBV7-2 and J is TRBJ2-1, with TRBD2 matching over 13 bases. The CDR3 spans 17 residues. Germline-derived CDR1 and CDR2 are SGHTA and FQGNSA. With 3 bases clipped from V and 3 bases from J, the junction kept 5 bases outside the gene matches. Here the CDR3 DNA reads TGTGCCAGCAGCTTGCAACTAGCGGGGGGGTTCTACAATGAGCAGTTCTTC. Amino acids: CASSLQLAGGFYNEQFF.

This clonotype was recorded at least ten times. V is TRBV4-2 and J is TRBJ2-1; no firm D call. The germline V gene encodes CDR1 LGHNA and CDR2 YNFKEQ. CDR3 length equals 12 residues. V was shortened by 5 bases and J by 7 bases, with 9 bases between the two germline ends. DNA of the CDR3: TGTGCCAGCAGCTCATTAGGGAATGAGCAGTTCTTC. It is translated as CASSSLGNEQFF.